A single sample is the source of the 11 T cell receptor beta chains below, sequenced in a study of blood T cell repertoires in COVID-19 (dated by TCRdb to about 2020). The library was prepared using the immunoSEQ multiplex PCR assay. Sourced from immuneACCESS, this table was stored by TCRdb with only in-frame sequences that have V and J called. A share of the clones is absent; for the studies checked, an unresolved V gene accounts for under half, and the remainder has no known explanation. This sample comprises 150,000 to 200,000 clones, around four fifths of them detected only once. 0.95% of the sample belongs to the ten largest clones. The sequenced material came from peripheral blood. All receptors derive from a man aged 55-75 years with COVID-19, enrolled during active disease.

The chain recombines TRBV2 with TRBJ2-7, with 11 positions matching TRBD2. The CDR3 has 15 residues. Losses at the gene ends were 6 bases for V and 4 bases for J; bases not matched to a gene: 8. From germline, CDR1 is SNHLY and CDR2 FYNNEI. The CDR3, as DNA: TGTGCCAGCAGGGTTAGCGGGAGGGCCAGGTACGAGCAGTACTTC. Translation: CASRVSGRARYEQYF.

The rearrangement links TRBV4-3 to TRBJ2-3; D may be TRBD1 (6 bases). Trimming took off 3 bases at V and 8 bases at J, with 15 bases between the two ends. This CDR3 region has 14 residues. Germline V CDR1 and CDR2: LGHNA, YSLEER. In DNA form, the CDR3 reads TGCGCCAGCAGCCAGGGGGCCATCTCGGGTACGCAGTATTTT. It translates to CASSQGAISGTQYF.

The rearrangement links TRBV5-8 to TRBJ2-7; 7 bases align to TRBD2. The J segment lost 7 bases and the V segment lost 4 bases, leaving 11 bases of the junction unmatched. The CDR3 runs 14 residues. Germline V CDR1 and CDR2: SGHTS, YDEGEE. CDR3 in amino acids: CASSRGGPTWEQYF. The DNA for the CDR3 is TGTGCCAGCAGCAGGGGAGGGCCTACTTGGGAGCAGTACTTC.

This chain joins TRBV29-1 and TRBJ1-2; tentative D call: TRBD1 (6 bases). Trimming shortened V by 7 bases and J by 7 bases, and 13 bases separated the two germline ends. Germline loops: CDR1 SQVTM, CDR2 ANQGSEA. There are 11 residues in the CDR3. CDR3 region: CSARGGGGYTF. CDR3 coding DNA: TGCAGCGCCCGAGGGGGGGGTGGCTACACCTTC.

This clone was recorded a few times. The rearrangement joins TRBV28 to TRBJ1-2; 7 positions agree with TRBD1. CDR1 is MDHEN and CDR2 is SYDVKM in the germline V gene. The CDR3 length is 12 residues. The V and J ends lost 5 bases and 8 bases, in that order; junction bases with no gene match: 5. CDR3: CASSQGEEGYTF. CDR3 coding DNA: TGTGCCAGCAGTCAGGGGGAAGAGGGCTACACCTTC.

This chain connects TRBV7-7 to TRBJ1-1; perhaps TRBD1 as D (5 bases). The CDR3 is 15 residues long. Germline-derived CDR1 and CDR2 are SSHAT and FNYEAQ (reference sequence). The V gene lost 5 bases and the J gene lost 0 bases, with 13 bases spanning the gap. CDR3: CASSPVGGMNTEAFF. CDR3 DNA sequence: TGTGCCAGCAGCCCAGTGGGGGGAATGAACACTGAAGCTTTCTTT.

The CDR3 DNA reads as TGTGCCAGCAGTTTGATAGCGGCCCGAGGCTACACCTTC. As protein: CASSLIAARGYTF. J is TRBJ1-2 and V is TRBV12-3 or TRBV12-4; D not certain. Trimming stripped 3 bases from V and 8 bases from J, with 13 bases between. The CDR3 totals 13 residues.

The V call is TRBV27, the J call TRBJ2-4; 7 nucleotides match TRBD1. V dropped 7 bases and J dropped 0; count of bases not matched to a gene: 21. The CDR3 runs 20 residues. Germline values: CDR1 MNHEY, CDR2 SMNVEV (reference sequence). CDR3 amino acids: CASTKSSGTVNPLAKNIQYF. The CDR3 region has the DNA TGTGCCAGCACCAAATCTTCCGGGACAGTTAACCCACTAGCCAAAAACATTCAGTACTTC.

CDR3 protein: CASSSNASRDPNNEQFF. CDR3 coding DNA: TGTGCCAGCAGCTCCAACGCCTCACGGGATCCAAACAATGAGCAGTTCTTC. The chain uses TRBV21-1 and TRBJ2-1; whether TRBD2, the table's D call, matches the DNA was not checked. TRBV21-1 is an annotated pseudogene. The CDR3 totals 17 residues.

The V and J genes are TRBV28 and TRBJ1-3; D not certain. The V gene's germline CDR1 is MDHEN and CDR2 SYDVKM. The CDR3 sequence is 14 residues long. Trimming left V 6 bases short and J 0 bases short, with 9 bases between. The CDR3: CASSLTSSGNTIYF. DNA of the CDR3: TGTGCCAGCAGCCTTACTAGCTCTGGAAACACCATATATTTT.

The chain recombines TRBV12-3 or TRBV12-4 with TRBJ1-2; 7 positions agree with TRBD1. The ends lost 4 bases at V and 4 bases at J; junction bases unmatched: 3. The CDR3 spans 13 residues. CDR3 amino acids: CASSSRGAYGYTF. DNA of the CDR3: TGTGCCAGCAGTTCCAGGGGGGCCTATGGCTACACCTTC.